The 30 T cell receptor beta chains presented below share a single source sample, sequenced in a study of blood T cell repertoires in COVID-19. Produced via immunoSEQ multiplex PCR; TCRdb's table is partial and in-frame only. The sample holds about 160,000 clones, 80% seen once. The sample consisted of PBMCs or T cells enriched from blood (not recorded which). These receptor sequences come from a woman in her fifties or sixties who had recovered from COVID-19.

The V and J genes are TRBV5-3 and TRBJ2-3; D not certain. TRBV5-3 is marked as an open reading frame, function uncertain. This CDR3 region has 13 residues. The V gene lost 4 bases and the J gene lost 5 bases, with 11 bases spanning the gap. The CDR3 spells CARSLEARDTQYF. The CDR3 region has the DNA TGTGCCAGAAGCCTTGAGGCCAGAGATACGCAGTATTTT.

V and J are TRBV5-1 and TRBJ2-5; 9 positions match TRBD2. Germline CDR1 reads SGHRS; CDR2 reads YFSETQ. With V trimmed by 3 bases and J by 1 base, 7 bases remained unmatched. This CDR3 has 16 residues. Written as DNA, the CDR3 is TGCGCCAGCAGCTCCTTAGCGGGAGCACCCCAAGAGACCCAGTACTTC. Amino acids: CASSSLAGAPQETQYF.

This chain joins TRBV18 and TRBJ1-4, with D tentatively TRBD1 (6 bases). The CDR3 covers 15 residues. The germline V gene has CDR1 KGHSH and CDR2 LQKENI. Trimming pared 1 base from V and 8 bases from J, leaving 14 bases between. CDR3 residues: CASSPQTGVGEKLFF. In nucleotides, the CDR3 is TGTGCCAGCTCACCACAGACAGGAGTCGGCGAAAAACTGTTTTTT.

The genes are TRBV27 and TRBJ2-2; unclear D gene. The germline V gene has CDR1 MNHEY and CDR2 SMNVEV (reference sequence). This CDR3 region has 12 residues. Deletions cut 3 bases from V and 6 bases from J, with 5 bases between. CDR3 sequence: CASSLAPGELFF. DNA of the CDR3: TGTGCCAGCAGTTTGGCCCCCGGGGAGCTGTTTTTT.

The chain links TRBV6-5 to TRBJ1-1; D is unclear. V was shortened by 7 bases and J by 0 bases, with 9 bases between the two germline ends. The CDR3 totals 13 residues. Germline V lookup: CDR1 MNHEY, CDR2 SVGAGI. CDR3 in amino acids: CASTAPMNTEAFF. The CDR3, as DNA: TGTGCCAGCACTGCACCTATGAACACTGAAGCTTTCTTT.

This sequence joins TRBV5-6 and TRBJ1-1; the D gene is possibly TRBD1 (6 bases). V was clipped by 2 bases and J by 5 bases, with 16 bases between them. Looked up from germline, CDR1 is SGHDT and CDR2 is YYEEEE. CDR3 length: 15 residues. Here the CDR3 reads CASSLLQGARTEAFF. In DNA, the CDR3 is TGTGCCAGCAGCTTACTACAGGGCGCAAGAACTGAAGCTTTCTTT.

The chain recombines TRBV5-1 with TRBJ2-7; weak D call: TRBD1 (6 bases). The V and J ends lost 2 bases and 5 bases respectively, with 11 bases between them. Germline CDR1 and CDR2: SGHRS and YFSETQ. This CDR3 has 13 amino acids. The CDR3, as DNA: TGCGCCAGCAGCTTCGCAGGGGCTGACGAGCAGTACTTC. Its translation is CASSFAGADEQYF.

This clone showed up many times. This sequence joins TRBV19 and TRBJ2-1; D unclear. V gave up 1 base and J gave up 8 bases, with 9 bases separating them. Per the germline V gene, CDR1 is LNHDA and CDR2 is SQIVND (reference sequence). The CDR3 covers 13 residues. In DNA, the CDR3 is TGTGCCAGTAGTATAGTCTCGAGCGATGAGCAGTTCTTC. Translation gives CASSIVSSDEQFF. Together with reference TRBV19 and TRBJ2-1, the CDR3 gives the full variable domain: DGGITQSPKYLFRKEGQNVTLSCEQNLNHDAMYWYRQDPGQGLRLIYYSQIVNDFQKGDIAEGYSVSREKKESFPLTVTSAQKNPTAFYLCASSIVSSDEQFFGPGTRLTVL.

This chain uses TRBV19 with TRBJ2-2, with D perhaps TRBD1 (5 bases). The CDR3 contains 16 residues. With 6 bases removed from V and 1 base from J, the gap between germline ends came to 15 bases. Germline CDR1 and CDR2: LNHDA and SQIVND (reference sequence). CDR3 sequence (DNA): TGTGCCAGTAGGCAGGGTGTCAGGGTGAACACCGGGGAGCTGTTTTTT. It is translated as CASRQGVRVNTGELFF.

This rearrangement joins TRBV9 to TRBJ2-3; the match to TRBD2 covers 11 bases. The V gene's germline CDR1 is SGDLS and CDR2 YYNGEE. The V and J ends lost 0 bases and 4 bases, in that order; junction bases with no gene match: 10. This CDR3 spans 18 amino acids. CDR3 bases: TGTGCCAGCAGCGTAGCCCCCCTAGCGGGGGGTAGGTCAGATACGCAGTATTTT. Translated: CASSVAPLAGGRSDTQYF. The complete variable domain, with remaining parts taken from reference TRBV9 and TRBJ2-3, reads DSGVTQTPKHLITATGQRVTLRCSPRSGDLSVYWYQQSLDQGLQFLIQYYNGEERAKGNILERFSAQQFPDLHSELNLSSLELGDSALYFCASSVAPLAGGRSDTQYFGPGTRLTVL.

This chain connects TRBV6-2 or TRBV6-3 to TRBJ2-3; TRBD2 aligns across 13 bases. The CDR3 runs to 14 residues. From germline, CDR1 is MNHEY and CDR2 SVGEGT. The V segment lost 5 bases and the J segment 4 bases; nucleotides outside the gene matches: 0. The CDR3 DNA reads as TGTGCCAGCAGTGGACTAGCGGGGGCAGATACGCAGTATTTT. Translated: CASSGLAGADTQYF.

This clone came up a few times. The V and J genes are TRBV7-3 and TRBJ2-7; possibly TRBD1 for D (6 bases). The V end lost 8 bases, the J end lost 0 bases, and 8 bases lay between the germline ends. CDR3 length: 12 residues. Germline-derived CDR1 and CDR2 are SGHTA and FQGTGA. CDR3 sequence (DNA): TGTGCCAGCCCCAGGGGCTCCTACGAGCAGTACTTC. It translates to CASPRGSYEQYF.

The chain uses TRBV19 and TRBJ2-3; possibly TRBD1 for D (6 bases). Germline CDR1 reads LNHDA; CDR2 reads SQIVND (reference sequence). CDR3 length equals 14 residues. V was clipped by 1 base and J by 1 base, with 6 bases between them. CDR3 loop: CASSIGQGTDTQYF. The DNA for the CDR3 is TGTGCCAGTAGTATAGGACAGGGCACAGATACGCAGTATTTT.

The J gene is TRBJ2-5, the V gene TRBV6-6, with 10 bases lining up with TRBD2. The ends lost 0 bases at V and 0 bases at J; junction bases unmatched: 1. Germline V lookup: CDR1 MNHNY, CDR2 SVGAGI (reference sequence). The CDR3 spans 16 residues. CDR3 coding DNA: TGTGCCAGCAGTTACTCCCTAGCGGGGGACCAAGAGACCCAGTACTTC. Protein: CASSYSLAGDQETQYF.

V gene TRBV6-5 combines with J gene TRBJ2-3; 7 bases line up with TRBD2. The CDR3 runs to 14 residues. Germline CDR1 is MNHEY and CDR2 is SVGAGI. J gave up 2 bases and V 10 bases, and 9 bases lay outside the gene matches. CDR3 in amino acids: CATASGGYTDTQYF. The CDR3 DNA is TGTGCCACCGCCTCCGGGGGGTACACAGATACGCAGTATTTT.

The chain carries TRBV5-6 and TRBJ2-7; D is possibly TRBD2 (5 bases). V was cut by 0 bases and J by 3 bases, with 7 bases left in between. The CDR3 has 13 amino acids. Germline lookup yields CDR1 SGHDT and CDR2 YYEEEE. This chain's CDR3 is CASSLGGYYEQYF. Here the CDR3 DNA reads TGTGCCAGCAGCTTGGGCGGGTACTACGAGCAGTACTTC. Full variable domain (rest looked up from reference TRBV5-6 and TRBJ2-7): DAGVTQSPTHLIKTRGQQVTLRCSPKSGHDTVSWYQQALGQGPQFIFQYYEEEERQRGNFPDRFSGHQFPNYSSELNVNALLLGDSALYLCASSLGGYYEQYFGPGTRLTVT.

This chain connects TRBV15 to TRBJ2-3, with 10 bases fitting TRBD2. This CDR3 is built from 16 residues. V lost 5 bases and J lost 0; bases outside the gene matches: 5. Germline V lookup: CDR1 LNHNV, CDR2 YYDKDF (reference sequence). The CDR3 loop reads CATSGNSGGSTDTQYF. The CDR3 nucleotides read TGTGCCACCAGCGGAAATAGCGGGGGGAGCACAGATACGCAGTATTTT.

CDR3 sequence (DNA): TGTGCCAGCAGCTTTTCAGGGGGCGGTCAGCCCCAGCATTTT. Encoded protein: CASSFSGGGQPQHF. The chain carries TRBV5-6 and TRBJ1-5; 8 nucleotides agree with TRBD1. Per germline, CDR1 SGHDT and CDR2 YYEEEE. This CDR3 spans 14 amino acids. V shed 2 bases, J shed 6 bases, and the junction held 4 bases outside the gene matches. The full variable domain, in which reference TRBV5-6 and TRBJ1-5 provide the parts outside the CDR3, is DAGVTQSPTHLIKTRGQQVTLRCSPKSGHDTVSWYQQALGQGPQFIFQYYEEEERQRGNFPDRFSGHQFPNYSSELNVNALLLGDSALYLCASSFSGGGQPQHFGDGTRLSIL.

This clone was found many times. The chain couples TRBV2 to TRBJ2-7, with TRBD2 identical over 7 bases. V lost 3 bases and J lost 3; bases outside the gene matches: 8. CDR3 size: 15 residues. CDR1 is SNHLY and CDR2 is FYNNEI in the germline V gene. The CDR3: CASSEEQGGSYEQYF. In DNA form, the CDR3 reads TGTGCCAGCAGTGAGGAGCAGGGAGGGAGCTACGAGCAGTACTTC.

V and J are TRBV13 and TRBJ1-6, with no clear D. The V gene's germline CDR1 is PRHDT and CDR2 FYEKMQ (reference sequence). The V end was cut by 3 bases, the J end by 6 bases, with 9 bases between. The CDR3 covers 14 residues. The CDR3 DNA reads TGTGCCAGCAGCTTTACGGGAGTTAATTCACCCCTCCACTTT. Its translation: CASSFTGVNSPLHF.

A word on this clone: This same CDR3 is encoded by further DNA sequences in the sample. The rearrangement joins TRBV3-1 (or the pseudogene TRBV3-2) to TRBJ2-7; maybe TRBD2 (5 bases). The germline gives CDR1 LGHDT, CDR2 YNNKEL (reference sequence). Trimming stripped 6 bases from V and 6 bases from J, with 15 bases between. This CDR3 contains 13 residues. CDR3 amino acids: CASSRSREGEQYF. The CDR3 coding sequence is TGTGCCAGCAGTCGCAGTCGGGAAGGCGAGCAGTACTTC.

The chain combines TRBV19 with TRBJ1-1, with 11 bases aligning to TRBD1. Per germline, CDR1 LNHDA and CDR2 SQIVND (reference sequence). This CDR3 has 14 residues. Losses at the gene ends were 5 bases for V and 11 bases for J; bases not matched to a gene: 10. CDR3 protein: CASSSPGQGGRAFF. In DNA, the CDR3 is TGTGCCAGTAGTTCACCGGGACAGGGGGGCCGCGCTTTCTTT.

The chain combines TRBV27 with TRBJ1-2; TRBD1 agrees at 8 bases. V shed 4 bases, J shed 7 bases, and the junction held 8 bases outside the gene matches. CDR1 and CDR2 (germline): MNHEY, SMNVEV (reference sequence). This CDR3 spans 14 amino acids. The CDR3 sequence: CASSSAGGASGYTF. CDR3 in DNA: TGTGCCAGCAGTTCGGCAGGGGGCGCCTCTGGCTACACCTTC.

The genes are TRBV15 and TRBJ2-1, with 8 bases fitting TRBD1. Germline-derived CDR1 and CDR2 are LNHNV and YYDKDF (reference sequence). J was trimmed by 0 bases and V by 2 bases; bases with no gene match: 3. The CDR3 is 16 amino acids. CDR3 residues: CATSRLTGGSYNEQFF. The CDR3 DNA follows: TGTGCCACCAGCAGACTTACAGGGGGCTCCTACAATGAGCAGTTCTTC.

There are a few counts of this clone. V usage is TRBV7-2 and J usage is TRBJ1-6, with 7 bases matching TRBD1. The CDR3 sequence is 15 residues long. Per germline, CDR1 SGHTA and CDR2 FQGNSA. J gave up 4 bases and V 5 bases, and 5 bases lay outside the gene matches. CDR3 region: CASSRDSYYNSPLHF. DNA for the CDR3: TGTGCCAGCAGCCGGGACAGCTATTATAATTCACCCCTCCACTTT.

The chain links TRBV10-3 to TRBJ1-5, with 7 bases aligning to TRBD1. The CDR3 runs to 14 residues. Germline CDR1 ENHRY, CDR2 SYGVKD. Unmatched junction bases numbered 5, after V lost 6 bases and J lost 3 bases. Written as DNA, the CDR3 is TGTGCCATCAGGGGTGACAGGGACAATCAGCCCCAGCATTTT. Translated: CAIRGDRDNQPQHF.

This clone was observed once. The chain links TRBV2 to TRBJ1-2, with D possibly matching TRBD1 (5 bases). V was shortened by 7 bases and J by 8 bases, with 20 bases between the two germline ends. The CDR3 sequence is 14 residues long. CDR1 and CDR2 from the germline V gene are SNHLY and FYNNEI. The CDR3 loop reads CASNRIREGSGYTF. The CDR3 coding sequence is TGTGCCAGCAACAGAATCAGGGAGGGCAGCGGCTACACCTTC.

This chain connects TRBV5-1 to TRBJ2-5; 10 bases line up with TRBD2. Germline-derived CDR1 and CDR2 are SGHRS and YFSETQ. V shed 6 bases and J 0 bases; nucleotides not matched to a gene: 5. The CDR3 sequence is 15 residues long. The DNA of the CDR3 is TGCGCCAGCAAGGCACTAGCGGGGTACCAAGAGACCCAGTACTTC. It encodes CASKALAGYQETQYF.

V usage is TRBV5-6 and J usage is TRBJ1-2; D not resolved. V gave up 4 bases and J gave up 4 bases, with 11 bases separating them. The CDR3 covers 13 residues. Germline loops: CDR1 SGHDT, CDR2 YYEEEE. The chain's CDR3 is CASSRPQVYGYTF. The CDR3 nucleotides are TGTGCCAGCAGCCGACCCCAGGTCTATGGCTACACCTTC.

This clone was found a few times. The chain carries TRBV12-3 or TRBV12-4 and TRBJ2-7, with D possibly being TRBD1 (6 bases). Between the trimmed V and J ends, which lost 3 bases and 5 bases, there was a span of 11 bases. The CDR3 loop spans 13 amino acids. CDR3 loop: CASSLKQGHEQYF. The CDR3 DNA follows: TGTGCCAGCAGTTTGAAGCAGGGGCACGAGCAGTACTTC.